This entry lists 16 T cell receptor beta chains sequenced from one sample in a study of blood T cell repertoires in COVID-19 (TCRdb year 2020). The library was made by the immunoSEQ multiplex PCR assay. Sourced from immuneACCESS, this table was stored by TCRdb with only in-frame sequences that have V and J called. A share of the clones is absent; for the studies checked, an unresolved V gene accounts for under half, and the remainder has no known explanation. The sample table holds 110,000 or so clones, of which roughly 80% were seen once. The ten largest clones take up about 12% of the sample. Sequencing input: peripheral blood. These receptors originate from a human donor in a cohort sampled during active COVID-19.

The gene calls are TRBV19 and TRBJ2-5; 9 nucleotides match TRBD2. This CDR3 region has 15 residues. The J segment lost 4 bases and the V segment lost 6 bases, leaving 9 bases of the junction unmatched. Germline V lookup: CDR1 LNHDA, CDR2 SQIVND (reference sequence). CDR3 nucleotides: TGTGCCAGTAGACTAGCGGGCCAATCTGGAGAGACCCAGTACTTC. This codes for CASRLAGQSGETQYF.

This clone was seen once. V usage is TRBV5-8 and J usage is TRBJ2-3; D not resolved. This CDR3 is built from 13 residues. CDR1 is SGHTS and CDR2 is YDEGEE in the germline V gene. Trimming took off 0 bases at V and 4 bases at J, with 6 bases between the two ends. The CDR3 reads CASSLGRADTQYF. CDR3 coding DNA: TGTGCCAGCAGCTTGGGTCGGGCAGATACGCAGTATTTT.

This chain links TRBV5-1 with TRBJ1-3; D perhaps matches TRBD1 (5 bases). CDR1 and CDR2 from the germline V gene are SGHRS and YFSETQ. This CDR3 contains 15 residues. Trimming left V 4 bases short and J 2 bases short, with 13 bases between. The CDR3 region has the DNA TGCGCCAGCAGCCCAGACAGCGACACTGGAAACACCATATATTTT. Translating it yields CASSPDSDTGNTIYF. Filled out from reference TRBV5-1 and TRBJ1-3, the complete variable domain reads KAGVTQTPRYLIKTRGQQVTLSCSPISGHRSVSWYQQTPGQGLQFLFEYFSETQRNKGNFPGRFSGRQFSNSRSEMNVSTLELGDSALYLCASSPDSDTGNTIYFGEGSWLTVV.

This chain connects TRBV7-2 to TRBJ2-7; the match to TRBD1 covers 9 bases. The CDR3 runs to 14 residues. V shed 1 base, J shed 3 bases, and the junction held 1 base outside the gene matches. CDR1 is SGHTA and CDR2 is FQGNSA in the germline V gene. The CDR3 region is CASSLGQGVYEQYF. CDR3 DNA: TGTGCCAGCAGCTTAGGACAGGGGGTCTACGAGCAGTACTTC.

The rearrangement links TRBV19 to TRBJ1-4, with D maybe TRBD1 (5 bases). CDR3 size: 15 residues. Germline loops: CDR1 LNHDA, CDR2 SQIVND (reference sequence). V was pared by 10 bases and J by 0 bases, with 15 bases between. CDR3 nucleotide sequence: TGTGCCACCCGTTGGGGGGTTACAACTAATGAAAAACTGTTTTTT. Translating gives CATRWGVTTNEKLFF.

The chain links TRBV7-8 to TRBJ1-5; D possibly corresponds to TRBD1 (6 bases). The V and J ends lost 1 base and 7 bases respectively, with 14 bases between them. The CDR3 length is 15 residues. CDR1 SGHVS and CDR2 FQNEAQ come from the germline V gene. This chain's CDR3 is CASSLGNRVGQPQHF. The CDR3 nucleotides are TGTGCCAGCAGCTTAGGAAACAGGGTAGGGCAGCCCCAGCATTTT.

The genes are TRBV7-2 and TRBJ2-7; 7 nucleotides align to TRBD1. From germline, CDR1 is SGHTA and CDR2 FQGNSA. CDR3 length: 17 residues. V lost 6 bases and J lost 5; bases outside the gene matches: 19. The CDR3 loop reads CASSLSIRGFLGDEQYF. CDR3 sequence (DNA): TGTGCCAGCAGTCTATCCATCAGGGGGTTTTTGGGTGACGAGCAGTACTTC.

The chain recombines TRBV5-5 with TRBJ1-2, with unresolved D. CDR3 length: 13 residues. Per germline, CDR1 SGHKS and CDR2 YYEKEE (reference sequence). Trimming removed 0 bases at V and 3 bases at J, with 6 bases between. CDR3 in DNA: TGTGCCAGCAGCTTGGGTACGGACTATGGCTACACCTTC. Residues: CASSLGTDYGYTF.

V usage is TRBV6-5 and J usage is TRBJ1-4; TRBD1 might be the D (6 bases). Trimming removed 5 bases from V and 7 bases from J, with 17 bases in between. Germline V gene lookup returns CDR1 MNHEY and CDR2 SVGAGI. This CDR3 region has 15 residues. CDR3 nucleotide sequence: TGTGCCAGCAGTCGTAGAGGACAGAGGGGTGAAAAACTGTTTTTT. This encodes CASSRRGQRGEKLFF.

The CDR3 spells CASSADSSNQPQHF. CDR3 sequence (DNA): TGTGCCAGCAGTGCGGACAGTAGCAATCAGCCCCAGCATTTT. This chain uses TRBV28 with TRBJ1-5, with D possibly TRBD1 on 6 matching bases. The CDR3 is 14 amino acids. Looked up from germline, CDR1 is MDHEN and CDR2 is SYDVKM. Trimming took off 5 bases at V and 0 bases at J, with 8 bases between the two ends.

The chain recombines TRBV4-3 with TRBJ2-1; D perhaps matches TRBD2 (6 bases). This CDR3 has 13 residues. V gave up 1 base and J gave up 8 bases, with 9 bases separating them. CDR1 and CDR2 (germline): LGHNA, YSLEER. The CDR3 nucleotides read TGCGCCAGCAGCCAAGGATGGGGGGATGAGCAGTTCTTC. Translated, it gives CASSQGWGDEQFF.

This sequence joins TRBV7-9 and TRBJ2-1; TRBD1 aligns across 7 bases. Trimming at V came to 5 bases and at J to 5 bases, leaving 9 bases not matched to a gene. The CDR3 loop spans 15 amino acids. CDR1 SEHNR and CDR2 FQNEAQ come from the germline V gene (reference sequence). CDR3 region: CASSPRGGSHNEQFF. The CDR3 nucleotides read TGTGCCAGCAGCCCTCGAGGGGGCAGCCACAATGAGCAGTTCTTC.

The gene calls are TRBV5-4 and TRBJ2-3, with TRBD2 matching over 9 bases. The CDR3 totals 13 residues. Losses at the gene ends were 1 base for V and 10 bases for J; bases not matched to a gene: 4. The germline V gene has CDR1 SGHNT and CDR2 YYREEE (reference sequence). The CDR3 sequence: CASSLPSGDSQYF. The CDR3 DNA reads as TGTGCCAGCAGCTTGCCTAGCGGGGACTCGCAGTATTTT.

The genes are TRBV5-4 and TRBJ1-2; tentatively, D is TRBD1 (5 bases). V lost 4 bases to trimming and J lost 5 bases, with 12 bases between them. In germline, CDR1 is SGHNT, CDR2 YYREEE (reference sequence). The CDR3 sequence is 13 residues long. The CDR3 protein is CASSAGLEYGYTF. The CDR3 bases are TGTGCCAGCAGCGCGGGACTTGAGTATGGCTACACCTTC.

This clone was counted between two and nine times. The chain recombines TRBV28 with TRBJ1-1; 7 positions match TRBD1. CDR3 size: 14 residues. The V gene's germline CDR1 is MDHEN and CDR2 SYDVKM. J lost 6 bases, V lost 2 bases, and 6 bases had no gene match. The CDR3 sequence is CASSLLRGISEAFF. The CDR3 DNA reads as TGTGCCAGCAGTTTACTCAGGGGGATCTCTGAAGCTTTCTTT.

The genes are TRBV7-2 and TRBJ2-1, with no clear D. CDR1 and CDR2 (germline): SGHTA, FQGNSA. The CDR3 is 13 residues long. With 3 bases removed from V and 5 bases from J, the gap between germline ends came to 8 bases. Here the CDR3 DNA reads TGTGCCAGCAGCTTTTACAGAGACAATGAGCAGTTCTTC. Its translation: CASSFYRDNEQFF.